Listed here are 5 T cell receptor beta chains from one sample, sequenced in a study of shared clonotypes between healthy human individuals. The assay was immunoSEQ multiplex PCR, and TCRdb's table has in-frame clones only and misses some. The sample includes 400,000 to 600,000 clones, roughly 77% of them seen just once. The sequenced sample was PBMCs. The receptor source for this set is a woman between 40 and 50 years old in good health. Some clones in this sample may be carry-over from other donors' samples.

V usage is TRBV4-2 and J usage is TRBJ2-2; TRBD1 is a possible D gene (6 bases). This CDR3 is 16 amino acids long. V lost 0 bases, J lost 1 base, and 9 bases lay in between. The germline gives CDR1 LGHNA, CDR2 YNFKEQ. The CDR3, as DNA: TGTGCCAGCAGCCAAGAAAGGGGGTGGAACACCGGGGAGCTGTTTTTT. Translated, it gives CASSQERGWNTGELFF.

The chain combines TRBV19 with TRBJ1-2; D is perhaps TRBD1 (6 bases). This CDR3 contains 14 residues. Trimming left V 10 bases short and J 3 bases short, with 18 bases between. Germline V gives CDR1 LNHDA, CDR2 SQIVND (reference sequence). The chain's CDR3 is CATSRRGRDYGYTF. As DNA, the CDR3 is TGTGCCACCAGTCGCAGGGGAAGAGACTATGGCTACACCTTC.

This clone appeared a few times. The CDR3 DNA is TGTGCCAGCAGCATCCAGGGATTCTCTGGAAACACCATATATTTT. Residues: CASSIQGFSGNTIYF. The chain uses TRBV5-4 and TRBJ1-3; perhaps TRBD1 as D (5 bases). The CDR3 is 15 amino acids. The germline V gene has CDR1 SGHNT and CDR2 YYREEE (reference sequence). Trimming stripped 4 bases from V and 0 bases from J, with 11 bases between.

The chain couples TRBV6-1 to TRBJ2-7; 9 bases are a match to TRBD2. V was clipped by 0 bases and J by 0 bases; unmatched bases: 12. The CDR3 has 19 amino acids. Germline loops: CDR1 MNHNS, CDR2 SASEGT. The CDR3 coding sequence is TGTGCCAGCAGTGAAGCGAGCGGGAGGTCGGGCAGGAGCTCCTACGAGCAGTACTTC. Protein: CASSEASGRSGRSSYEQYF.

This rearrangement joins TRBV7-2 to TRBJ2-7; D may be TRBD2 (6 bases). Trimming removed 1 base at V and 12 bases at J, with 10 bases between. Per the germline V gene, CDR1 is SGHTA and CDR2 is FQGNSA. This CDR3 has 11 amino acids. CDR3 in amino acids: CASSLGGDAYF. In DNA form, the CDR3 reads TGTGCCAGCAGCTTAGGGGGGGACGCGTACTTC.